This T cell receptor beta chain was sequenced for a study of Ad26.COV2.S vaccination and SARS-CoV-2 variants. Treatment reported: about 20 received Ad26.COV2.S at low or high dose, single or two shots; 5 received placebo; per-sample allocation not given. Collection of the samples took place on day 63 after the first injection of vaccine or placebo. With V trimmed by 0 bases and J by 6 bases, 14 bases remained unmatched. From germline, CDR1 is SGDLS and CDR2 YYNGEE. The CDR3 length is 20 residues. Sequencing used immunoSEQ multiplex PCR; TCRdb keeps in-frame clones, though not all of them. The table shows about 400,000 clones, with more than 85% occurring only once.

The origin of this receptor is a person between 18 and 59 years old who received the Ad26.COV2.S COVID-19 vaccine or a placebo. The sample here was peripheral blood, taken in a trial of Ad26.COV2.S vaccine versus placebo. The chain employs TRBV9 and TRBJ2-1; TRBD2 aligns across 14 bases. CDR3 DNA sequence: TGTGCCAGCAGCGTAGCTACCGTGACTAGCGGGGGGGTTGTAGGCAATGAGCAGTTCTTC. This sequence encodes CASSVATVTSGGVVGNEQFF.